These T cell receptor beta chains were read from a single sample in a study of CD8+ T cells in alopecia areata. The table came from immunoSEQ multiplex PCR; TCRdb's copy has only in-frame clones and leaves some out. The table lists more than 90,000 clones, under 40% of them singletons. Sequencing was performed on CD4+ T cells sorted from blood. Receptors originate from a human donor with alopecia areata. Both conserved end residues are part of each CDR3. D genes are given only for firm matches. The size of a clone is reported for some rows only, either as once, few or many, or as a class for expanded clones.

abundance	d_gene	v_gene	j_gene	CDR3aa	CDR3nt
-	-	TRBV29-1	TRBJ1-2	CSASTGIGGYTF	TGCAGCGCCTCCACAGGGATCGGCGGCTACACCTTC
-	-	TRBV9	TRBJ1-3	CASSPAGESGNTIYF	TGTGCCAGCAGCCCCGCCGGGGAGTCAGGAAACACCATATATTTT
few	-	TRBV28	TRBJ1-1	CASSFPPNTEAFF	TGTGCCAGCAGTTTCCCCCCGAACACTGAAGCTTTCTTT
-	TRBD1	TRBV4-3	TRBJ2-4	CASSQYLFRGLGGNIQYF	TGCGCCAGCAGTCAATACCTATTCAGGGGGCTAGGTGGAAACATTCAGTACTTC
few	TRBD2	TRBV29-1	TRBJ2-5	CSVLPGLGGETQYF	TGCAGCGTCCTTCCGGGACTAGGAGGAGAGACCCAGTACTTC
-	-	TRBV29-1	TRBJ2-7	CSAWAGLSSYEQYF	TGCAGCGCGTGGGCAGGGTTAAGCTCCTACGAGCAGTACTTC
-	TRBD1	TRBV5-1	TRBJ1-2	CASSQGYTGGDGYTF	TGCGCCAGCAGCCAGGGTTATACAGGGGGCGATGGCTACACCTTC
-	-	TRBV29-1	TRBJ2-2	CSVLLGQRTGELFF	TGCAGCGTCTTGCTAGGACAGAGGACCGGGGAGCTGTTTTTT
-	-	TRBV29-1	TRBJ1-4	CSVRGSGEKLFF	TGCAGCGTCAGGGGTTCTGGTGAAAAACTGTTTTTT
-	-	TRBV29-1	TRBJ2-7	CSGRKTGSYEQYF	TGCAGCGGGCGAAAGACAGGTTCCTACGAGCAGTACTTC
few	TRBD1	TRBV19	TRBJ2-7	CASTPRGQGFYEQYF	TGTGCCAGTACCCCCCGGGGACAGGGGTTCTACGAGCAGTACTTC
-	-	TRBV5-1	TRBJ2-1	CASRTNHNEQFF	TGCGCCAGCAGGACAAACCACAATGAGCAGTTCTTC
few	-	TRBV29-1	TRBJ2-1	CSVVQGTGEQFF	TGCAGCGTTGTTCAGGGTACCGGTGAGCAGTTCTTC
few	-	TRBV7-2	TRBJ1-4	CASTRGGGSNEKLFF	TGTGCCAGCACGCGGGGCGGGGGCTCCAATGAAAAACTGTTTTTT
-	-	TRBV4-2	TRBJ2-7	CASSHVPGDEQYF	TGTGCCAGCAGCCACGTCCCCGGGGACGAGCAGTACTTC
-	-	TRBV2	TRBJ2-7	CASSLVDRPYEQYF	TGTGCCAGCAGCCTCGTTGACAGACCCTACGAGCAGTACTTC
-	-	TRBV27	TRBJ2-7	CASSPLAQPYEQYF	TGTGCCAGCAGCCCACTAGCCCAACCCTACGAGCAGTACTTC
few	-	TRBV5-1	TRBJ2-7	CASSLGGAREQYF	TGCGCCAGCAGCTTGGGAGGGGCACGCGAGCAGTACTTC
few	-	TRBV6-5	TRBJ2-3	CASSYYGVHTDTQYF	TGTGCCAGCAGTTACTACGGGGTTCACACAGATACGCAGTATTTT
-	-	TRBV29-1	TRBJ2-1	CSVIKERRSSYNEQFF	TGCAGCGTCATAAAAGAGAGGCGTTCCTCCTACAATGAGCAGTTCTTC
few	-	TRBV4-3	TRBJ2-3	CASSQEDYHTQYF	TGCGCCAGCAGCCAAGAGGACTATCATACGCAGTATTTT
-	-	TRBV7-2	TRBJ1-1	CASSLPTEGTEAFF	TGTGCCAGCAGCTTACCCACCGAGGGCACTGAAGCTTTCTTT
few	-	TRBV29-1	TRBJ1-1	CSVDQGSTEAFF	TGCAGCGTTGACCAAGGGTCCACTGAAGCTTTCTTT
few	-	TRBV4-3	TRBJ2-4	CASSQDWGAAGIQYF	TGCGCCAGCAGCCAAGACTGGGGGGCGGCTGGCATTCAGTACTTC
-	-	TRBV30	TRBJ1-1	CAWSSKQGRKTEAFF	TGTGCCTGGAGTTCGAAACAGGGCAGGAAAACTGAAGCTTTCTTT
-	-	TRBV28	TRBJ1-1	CASSRQVGTEAFF	TGTGCCAGCAGCCGCCAGGTGGGGACGGAAGCTTTCTTT
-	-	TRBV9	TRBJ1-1	CASSVGDGMNTEAFF	TGTGCCAGCAGCGTAGGAGATGGTATGAACACTGAAGCTTTCTTT
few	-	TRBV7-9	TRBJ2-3	CASSLGQLTDTQYF	TGTGCCAGCAGCCTAGGACAGCTCACAGATACGCAGTATTTT
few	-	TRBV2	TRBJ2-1	CASSPNRAQFF	TGTGCCAGCAGTCCGAACAGGGCTCAGTTCTTC
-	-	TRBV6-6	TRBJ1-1	CASTEQNTEAFF	TGTGCCAGCACAGAGCAGAACACTGAAGCTTTCTTT
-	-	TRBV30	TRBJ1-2	CAWRTPDRLYGYTF	TGTGCCTGGAGAACCCCGGACCGCTTATATGGCTACACCTTC
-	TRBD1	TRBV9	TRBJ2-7	CASSVGMGTGTGSYEQYF	TGTGCCAGCAGCGTAGGGATGGGGACAGGGACCGGGTCCTACGAGCAGTACTTC